This T cell receptor beta chain was sequenced for a study of blood T cell repertoires in COVID-19. Overall study: T cells, B-cell-depleted T cells, or PBMCs provided the cDNA or gDNA that served as material.

Trimming cost V 0 bases and J 1 base; bases outside gene matches: 6. This CDR3 comprises 16 residues. Original processing notes: Nucleated cell number was recorded as an estimate derived from reference gene primer amplification. Some clones are missing from TCRdb's copy, which holds only in-frame ones; the method was immunoSEQ multiplex PCR. That table is the source of V, J and clone size, and D and trimming were worked out from the DNA. This table has over 20,000 clones, approximately 81% appearing once. The chain joins TRBV23-1 to TRBJ2-7, with 7 bases identical to TRBD1. TRBV23-1 is an open reading frame whose function is uncertain. This clonotype originated in a human donor in a cohort sampled during active COVID-19. Sequencing was performed on peripheral blood. Here the CDR3 reads CASSQSLQGRSYEQYF. The CDR3 nucleotides are TGCGCCAGCAGTCAATCCTTACAGGGGCGTTCCTACGAGCAGTACTTC.